This T cell receptor (beta chain) was sequenced for a study of beta chain features in type 1 diabetes. There are a few counts of this clone. Its antigen is unknown. Expressed TCRB transcripts were sequenced because the isolated RNA had all been reverse transcribed beforehand. Only in-frame clones appear in the TCRdb table, and some are missing; sequencing was by immunoSEQ multiplex PCR. The table lists 150,000 to 170,000 clones, approximately 10% of them singletons. Whole-study results and caveats: When VDJ junctions were examined, type 1 diabetes patients showed fewer insertions and more deletions. Significant though moderate, a shortening of TCRB CDR3s appeared in all four CD4+ subsets of Type 1 diabetes patients.

A CD45RO/CCR7/CD25/CD127/CD95/CD27 panel sorted naive, central memory, regulatory and stem cell-like memory CD4+ cells. With 3 bases removed from V and 4 bases from J, the gap between germline ends came to 7 bases. Germline V gene data show CDR1 as LNHDA and CDR2 as SQIVND (reference sequence). The CDR3 runs to 13 residues. This rearrangement joins TRBV19 to TRBJ1-5, with a possible D match to TRBD1 (5 bases). Sequencing was performed on central memory CD4+ T cells from blood. This receptor was obtained from a man aged 25-40 years with type 1 diabetes. CDR3 amino acids: CASSIGGNQPQHF. In nucleotides, the CDR3 is TGTGCCAGTAGTATCGGGGGGAATCAGCCCCAGCATTTT.